This T cell receptor beta chain was sequenced during a study of spatial heterogeneity in lung cancer. The germline gives CDR1 SQVTM, CDR2 ANQGSEA. The germline V and J ends were trimmed by 4 bases and 5 bases, with 8 bases remaining between them. This CDR3 is built from 11 residues. Time point given: blood at routine non-recurrence follow-up after resection. TCRdb passed the 5' RACE reads through MiXCR, listing each CDR3 protein once. The sample has 25,000 to 35,000 distinct CDR3 sequences, approximately 5.9% seen once. This clonotype was found many times. The clonotype was recovered from a female donor with early-stage non-small cell lung cancer. Sequences were derived from PBMCs, sampled at follow-up. The chain joins TRBV29-1 to TRBJ2-5; D unclear. CDR3 DNA: TGCAGCGTTGGGCTGACGGAGACCCAGTACTTC. Its protein product is CSVGLTETQYF.